The clone carrying this TCR beta chain is a singleton in its sample. Its matching antigen is unknown. The method was immunoSEQ multiplex PCR; TCRdb's version includes in-frame clones alone and lacks a portion of them. This table holds 75,000 to 95,000 clones, roughly 90% found once. The sample belongs to a study of T cells in localized non-small cell lung cancer. General study points: Higher T cell density in the blood was associated with longer overall survival, whereas higher adjacent-lung clonality associated with shorter survival. Only one tumor region went through sequencing, so heterogeneity may still be there. Among the tissues sampled, uninvolved adjacent lung had the highest T cell clonality, above tumor. The study detected a median 57 of the top 100 tumor clones in adjacent lung.

The TCR sequence derives from a man aged 40 to 69 with stage I squamous cell lung carcinoma. This specimen consisted of peripheral blood, obtained before any cancer treatment.

In nucleotides, the CDR3 is TGTGCCAGCAAAAGGGGACAGGGAAGCACTGAAGCTTTCTTT. This sequence encodes CASKRGQGSTEAFF. This rearrangement joins TRBV25-1 to TRBJ1-1; TRBD1 matches 9 bases. The junction had 7 bases not matched to a gene; V was cut back by 7 bases and J by 4 bases. Germline lookup yields CDR1 MGHDK and CDR2 SYGVNS. The CDR3 consists of 14 residues.